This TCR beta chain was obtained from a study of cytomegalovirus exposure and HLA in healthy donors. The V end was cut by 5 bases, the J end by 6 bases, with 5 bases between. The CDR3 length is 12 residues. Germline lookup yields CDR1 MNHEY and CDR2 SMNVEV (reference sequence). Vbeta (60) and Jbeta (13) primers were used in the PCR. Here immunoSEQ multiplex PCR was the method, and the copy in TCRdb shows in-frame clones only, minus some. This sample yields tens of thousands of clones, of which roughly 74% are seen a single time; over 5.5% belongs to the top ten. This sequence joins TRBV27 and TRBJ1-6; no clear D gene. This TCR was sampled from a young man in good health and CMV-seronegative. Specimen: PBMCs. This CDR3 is CASSQVNSPLHF. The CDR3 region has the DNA TGTGCCAGCAGTCAGGTTAATTCACCCCTCCACTTT.